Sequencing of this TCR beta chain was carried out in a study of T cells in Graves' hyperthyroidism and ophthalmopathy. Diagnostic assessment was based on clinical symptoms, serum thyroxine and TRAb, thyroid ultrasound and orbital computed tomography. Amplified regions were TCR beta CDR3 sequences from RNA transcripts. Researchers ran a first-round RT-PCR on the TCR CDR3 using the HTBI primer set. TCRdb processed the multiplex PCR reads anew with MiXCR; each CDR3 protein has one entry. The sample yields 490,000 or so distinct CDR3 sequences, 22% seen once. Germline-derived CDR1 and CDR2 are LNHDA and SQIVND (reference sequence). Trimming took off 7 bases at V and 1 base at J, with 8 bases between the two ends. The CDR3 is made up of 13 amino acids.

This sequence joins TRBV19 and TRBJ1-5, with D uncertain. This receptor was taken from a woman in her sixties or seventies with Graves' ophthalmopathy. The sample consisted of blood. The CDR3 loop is CASKFASNQPQHF. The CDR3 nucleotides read TGTGCCAGTAAATTTGCGAGCAATCAGCCCCAGCATTTT.